This TCR beta chain is drawn from a study of blood T cell repertoires in COVID-19. Germline V gene lookup returns CDR1 SGHRS and CDR2 YFSETQ. The V gene lost 4 bases and the J gene lost 0 bases, with 17 bases spanning the gap. This CDR3 is built from 16 residues. Sequencing used immunoSEQ multiplex PCR; TCRdb keeps in-frame clones, though not all of them. The sample consists of about 24,000 clones, 89% of them appearing once. The sample consisted of peripheral blood. The sequence derives from a human donor in a cohort sampled during active COVID-19. The chain uses TRBV5-1 and TRBJ2-7; maybe TRBD2 (6 bases). The CDR3 DNA reads as TGCGCCAGCAGCCCCGCGGGCGGTAGCGGCTCCTACGAGCAGTACTTC. Translating gives CASSPAGGSGSYEQYF.